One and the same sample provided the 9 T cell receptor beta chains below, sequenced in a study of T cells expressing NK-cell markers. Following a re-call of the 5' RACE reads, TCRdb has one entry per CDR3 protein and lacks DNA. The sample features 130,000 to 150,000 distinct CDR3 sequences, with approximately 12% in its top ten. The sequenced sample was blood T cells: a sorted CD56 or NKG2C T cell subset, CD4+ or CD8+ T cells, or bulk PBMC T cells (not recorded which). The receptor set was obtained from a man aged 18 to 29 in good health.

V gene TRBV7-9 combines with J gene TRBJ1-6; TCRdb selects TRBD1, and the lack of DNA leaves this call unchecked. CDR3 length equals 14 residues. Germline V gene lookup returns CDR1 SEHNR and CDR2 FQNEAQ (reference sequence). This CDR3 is CASSLGQLDSPLHF.

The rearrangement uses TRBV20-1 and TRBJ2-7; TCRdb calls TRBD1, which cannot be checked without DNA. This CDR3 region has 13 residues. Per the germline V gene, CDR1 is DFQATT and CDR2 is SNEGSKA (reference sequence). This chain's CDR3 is CSAHVPWGYEQYF.

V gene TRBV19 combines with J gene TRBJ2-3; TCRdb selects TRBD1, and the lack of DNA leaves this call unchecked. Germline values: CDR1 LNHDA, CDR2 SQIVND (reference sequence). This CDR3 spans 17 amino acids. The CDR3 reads CASSIRSAAGIGDTQYF.

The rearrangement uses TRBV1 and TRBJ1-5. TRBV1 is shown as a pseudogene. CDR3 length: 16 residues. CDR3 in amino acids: CTSSQDGREGNQPQHF.

CDR3 region: CASRQGQGTDTQYF. The chain joins TRBV28 to TRBJ2-3; TCRdb reports TRBD1, a call that lacks DNA to check it against. The germline V gene has CDR1 MDHEN and CDR2 SYDVKM. The CDR3 spans 14 residues.

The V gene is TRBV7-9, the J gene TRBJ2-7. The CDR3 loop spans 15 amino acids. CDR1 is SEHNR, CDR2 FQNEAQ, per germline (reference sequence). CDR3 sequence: CASSLADEAVYEQYF.

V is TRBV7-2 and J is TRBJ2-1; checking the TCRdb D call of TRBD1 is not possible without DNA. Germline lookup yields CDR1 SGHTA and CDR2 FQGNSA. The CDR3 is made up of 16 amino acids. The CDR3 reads CASSFTRDRVTNEQFF.

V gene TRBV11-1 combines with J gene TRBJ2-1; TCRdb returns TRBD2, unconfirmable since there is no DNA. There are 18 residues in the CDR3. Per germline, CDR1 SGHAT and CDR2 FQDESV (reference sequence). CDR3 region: CASSFFPSGGSGNNEQFF.

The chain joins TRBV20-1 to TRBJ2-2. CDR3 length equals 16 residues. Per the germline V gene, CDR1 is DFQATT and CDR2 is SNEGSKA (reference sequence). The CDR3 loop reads CSARPSSAANTGELFF.